The 2 T cell receptor beta chains listed next were all sequenced from one sample in a study of cytomegalovirus exposure and HLA in healthy donors. This PCR relied on a set of 60 Vbeta primers and 13 Jbeta primers. Method: immunoSEQ multiplex PCR; TCRdb's copy keeps in-frame clones and lacks some. The data contain around 130,000 clones, approximately 71% of them singletons. Sequencing was performed on PBMCs. These TCRs come from a woman in her sixties in good health and CMV-seronegative.

This clone was picked up a small number of times. The rearrangement joins TRBV4-2 to TRBJ2-3; 9 positions match TRBD2. The trim removed 5 bases at V and 6 bases at J, leaving 9 bases unmatched. CDR3 length equals 15 residues. From germline, CDR1 is LGHNA and CDR2 YNFKEQ. The CDR3 DNA reads as TGTGCCAGCAGCAGTAGCGGGGGATTTCGGGATACGCAGTATTTT. Protein sequence: CASSSSGGFRDTQYF.

The chain couples TRBV5-8 to TRBJ1-1; D is possibly TRBD1 (6 bases). Germline assignment: CDR1 SGHTS and CDR2 YDEGEE. The CDR3 runs 15 residues. Trimming removed 4 bases at V and 1 base at J, with 14 bases between. CDR3 in DNA: TGTGCCAGCAGCCCCCCGGGACACCCGAACACTGAAGCTTTCTTT. Protein sequence: CASSPPGHPNTEAFF.